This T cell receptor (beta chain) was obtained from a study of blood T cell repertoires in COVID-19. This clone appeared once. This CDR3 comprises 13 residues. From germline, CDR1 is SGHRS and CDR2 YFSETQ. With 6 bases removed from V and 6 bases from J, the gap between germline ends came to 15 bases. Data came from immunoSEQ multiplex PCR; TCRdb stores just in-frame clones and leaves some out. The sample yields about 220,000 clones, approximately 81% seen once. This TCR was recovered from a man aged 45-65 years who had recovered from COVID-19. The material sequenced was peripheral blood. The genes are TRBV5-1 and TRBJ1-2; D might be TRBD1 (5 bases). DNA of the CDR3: TGCGCCAGCATGCGGGGCAACTTGGATGGCTACACCTTC. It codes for CASMRGNLDGYTF.